This T cell receptor (beta chain) originates from a study of cytomegalovirus exposure and HLA in healthy donors. Study observations and caveats: The authors confirmed in vitro that a few CMV-associated chains were specific for CMV antigens.

On this clone: The target antigen is unknown.

Germline CDR1 and CDR2: MNHEY and SVGAGI. Trimming shortened V by 10 bases and J by 7 bases, and 17 bases separated the two germline ends. CDR3 size: 12 residues. Profiled with immunoSEQ multiplex PCR; TCRdb holds only in-frame clones, not every one. Found here are about 180,000 clones, roughly nine tenths of them singletons; the top ten hold less than 3%. The sample comprised PBMCs. This TCR was sampled from a man aged 18 to 35 in good health and CMV-seropositive. This chain links TRBV6-5 with TRBJ2-7; TRBD2 might be the D (7 bases). The CDR3 nucleotides are TGTGCCACTCAGGGGAGGGGTTGGGAGCAGTACTTC. Translated, it gives CATQGRGWEQYF.